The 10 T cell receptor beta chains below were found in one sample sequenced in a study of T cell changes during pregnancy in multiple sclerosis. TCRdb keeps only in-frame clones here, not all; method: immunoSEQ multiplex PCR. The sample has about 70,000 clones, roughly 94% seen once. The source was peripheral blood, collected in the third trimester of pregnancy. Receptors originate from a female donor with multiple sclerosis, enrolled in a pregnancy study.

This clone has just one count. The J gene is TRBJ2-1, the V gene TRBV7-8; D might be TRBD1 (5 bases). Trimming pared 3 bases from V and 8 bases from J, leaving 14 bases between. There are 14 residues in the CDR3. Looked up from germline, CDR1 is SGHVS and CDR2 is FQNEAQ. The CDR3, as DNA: TGTGCCAGCAGCTTGAGGACAATAATCGATGAGCAGTTCTTC. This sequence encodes CASSLRTIIDEQFF.

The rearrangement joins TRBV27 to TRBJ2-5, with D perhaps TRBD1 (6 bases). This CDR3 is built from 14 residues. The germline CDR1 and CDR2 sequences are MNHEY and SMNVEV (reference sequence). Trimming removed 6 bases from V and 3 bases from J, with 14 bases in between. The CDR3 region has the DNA TGTGCCAGCAGCCCGTACAGGGTGGAAGAGACCCAGTACTTC. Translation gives CASSPYRVEETQYF.

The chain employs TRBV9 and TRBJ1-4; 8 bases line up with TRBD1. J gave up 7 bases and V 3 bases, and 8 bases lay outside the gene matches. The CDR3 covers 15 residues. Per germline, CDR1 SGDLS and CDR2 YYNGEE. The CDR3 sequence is CASSAGDRWREKLFF. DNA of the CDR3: TGTGCCAGCAGCGCAGGGGACAGGTGGCGTGAAAAACTGTTTTTT.

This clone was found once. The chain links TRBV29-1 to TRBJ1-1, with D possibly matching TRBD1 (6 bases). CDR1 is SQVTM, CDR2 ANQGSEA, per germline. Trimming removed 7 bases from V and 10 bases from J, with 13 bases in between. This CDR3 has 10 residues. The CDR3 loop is CSATGNGAFF. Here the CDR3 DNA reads TGCAGCGCTACAGGGAATGGAGCTTTCTTT.

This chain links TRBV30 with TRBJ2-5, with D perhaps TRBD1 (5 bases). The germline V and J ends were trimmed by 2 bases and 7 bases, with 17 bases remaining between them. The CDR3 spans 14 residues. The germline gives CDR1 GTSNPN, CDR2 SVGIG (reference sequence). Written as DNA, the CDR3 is TGTGCCTGGAGTCACCAGGGTATCTTCGGGACCCAGTACTTC. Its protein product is CAWSHQGIFGTQYF.

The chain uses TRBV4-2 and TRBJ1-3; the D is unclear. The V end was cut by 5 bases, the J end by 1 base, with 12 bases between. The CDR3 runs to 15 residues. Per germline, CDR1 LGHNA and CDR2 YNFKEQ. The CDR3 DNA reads TGTGCCAGCAGCGGCGCAGGCGATTCTGGAAACACCATATATTTT. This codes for CASSGAGDSGNTIYF.

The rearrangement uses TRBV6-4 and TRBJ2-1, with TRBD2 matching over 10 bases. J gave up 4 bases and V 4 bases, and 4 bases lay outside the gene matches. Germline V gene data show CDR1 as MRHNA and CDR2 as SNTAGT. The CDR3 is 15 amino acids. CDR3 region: CASSAGTSDYNEQFF. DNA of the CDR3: TGTGCCAGCAGTGCAGGGACTAGCGATTACAATGAGCAGTTCTTC.

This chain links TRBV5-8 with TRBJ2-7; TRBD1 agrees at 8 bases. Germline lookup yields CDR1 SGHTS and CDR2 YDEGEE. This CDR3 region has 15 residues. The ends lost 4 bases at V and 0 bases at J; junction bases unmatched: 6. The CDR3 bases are TGTGCCAGCAGCGCAATGACAGGGGCCTCCTACGAGCAGTACTTC. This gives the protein CASSAMTGASYEQYF.

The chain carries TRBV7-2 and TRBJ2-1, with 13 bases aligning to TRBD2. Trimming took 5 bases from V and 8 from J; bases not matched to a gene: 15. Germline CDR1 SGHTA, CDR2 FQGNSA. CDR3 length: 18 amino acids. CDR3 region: CASSLIRTSGGKGHEQFF. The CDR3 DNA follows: TGTGCCAGCAGCCTTATACGGACTAGCGGGGGAAAGGGACATGAGCAGTTCTTC.

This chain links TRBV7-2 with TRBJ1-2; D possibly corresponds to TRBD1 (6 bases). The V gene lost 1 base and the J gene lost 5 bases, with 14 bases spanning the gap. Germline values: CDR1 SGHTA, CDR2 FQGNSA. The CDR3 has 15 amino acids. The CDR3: CASSLGRQGRYGYTF. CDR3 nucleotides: TGTGCCAGCAGCTTAGGGCGGCAGGGGCGGTATGGCTACACCTTC.